The 8 T cell receptor beta chains below all came from one sample that was sequenced in a study of human T cells and chemical hapten exposure. As to time point: patch test 1, 2 weeks after DPC sensitization. The treatment: therapeutic diphenylcyclopropenone sensitization with weekly scalp DPC. Using its own MiXCR run on the RACE reads, TCRdb lists one record per CDR3 protein. The table shows under 200,000 distinct CDR3 sequences, with around 15% occurring only once. The input for sequencing was whole blood, taken in connection with sensitization to the hapten diphenylcyclopropenone (DPC). Every receptor here comes from a woman aged 30 to 39 with alopecia areata. Some clones in this sample may be carry-over from other donors' samples.

This clonotype was found a few times. The rearrangement uses TRBV5-1 and TRBJ2-3; 7 positions match TRBD1. The CDR3 sequence is 17 residues long. Germline CDR1 SGHRS, CDR2 YFSETQ. V lost 0 bases, J lost 2 bases, and 9 bases stayed unmatched. CDR3 in DNA: TGCGCCAGCAGCTTGGACGTACAGGGGATTCTCACAGATACGCAGTATTTT. It is translated as CASSLDVQGILTDTQYF.

This chain links TRBV5-1 with TRBJ2-3; D is perhaps TRBD1 (5 bases). The CDR3 length is 15 residues. Trimming cost V 0 bases and J 3 bases, with 11 bases left between them. Germline CDR1 SGHRS, CDR2 YFSETQ. In DNA form, the CDR3 reads TGCGCCAGCAGCTTGGGACAGCTGTTAACAGATACGCAGTATTTT. Its protein is CASSLGQLLTDTQYF.

This clonotype was picked up a small number of times. The rearrangement links TRBV28 to TRBJ2-1; 11 bases line up with TRBD1. The CDR3 is 16 residues long. Looked up from germline, CDR1 is MDHEN and CDR2 is SYDVKM. J gave up 5 bases and V 5 bases, and 8 bases lay outside the gene matches. CDR3 in amino acids: CASSPTGTGGHNEQFF. DNA of the CDR3: TGTGCCAGCAGTCCAACCGGGACAGGGGGACACAATGAGCAGTTCTTC.

Only a few counts were recorded for this clonotype. The chain joins TRBV6-2 or TRBV6-3 to TRBJ1-6; D remains ambiguous. V was shortened by 6 bases and J by 0 bases, with 18 bases between the two germline ends. The CDR3 is 18 amino acids. The germline V gene encodes CDR1 MNHEY and CDR2 SVGEGT. The CDR3 sequence: CASSRLVSGSSYNSPLHF. The CDR3 DNA sequence: TGTGCCAGCAGCCGCCTGGTCAGCGGCAGCTCCTATAATTCACCCCTCCACTTT.

This clonotype was seen ten or more times. The CDR3 DNA follows: TGCAGTGCTAGGATGGGCGGAAACACCGGGGAGCTGTTTTTT. This gives the protein CSARMGGNTGELFF. V usage is TRBV20-1 and J usage is TRBJ2-2, with no clear D. The ends were cut back, 3 bases at V and 2 bases at J, with 10 bases in the middle. CDR1 and CDR2 from the germline V gene are DFQATT and SNEGSKA (reference sequence). This CDR3 region has 14 residues.

The chain links TRBV10-3 to TRBJ1-2; D is unresolved. CDR1 ENHRY and CDR2 SYGVKD come from the germline V gene. The CDR3 has 16 amino acids. V dropped 5 bases and J dropped 8 bases, with 24 bases sitting between them. The CDR3 coding sequence is TGTGCCATCAGTCTGCCAGACGGAGGGTTTCCAGAAGGCTACACCTTC. This codes for CAISLPDGGFPEGYTF.

This clonotype was counted ten times or more. J is TRBJ2-7 and V is TRBV28, with D possibly matching TRBD2 (6 bases). Germline CDR1 MDHEN, CDR2 SYDVKM. Trimming stripped 8 bases from V and 4 bases from J, with 12 bases between. The CDR3 runs 12 residues. The CDR3 DNA follows: TGTGCCAGCCTTTCCGGGGGTTACGAGCAGTACTTC. Its translation: CASLSGGYEQYF. The complete variable domain, with remaining parts taken from reference TRBV28 and TRBJ2-7, reads DVKVTQSSRYLVKRTGEKVFLECVQDMDHENMFWYRQDPGLGLRLIYFSYDVKMKEKGDIPEGYSVSREKKERFSLILESASTNQTSMYLCASLSGGYEQYFGPGTRLTVT.

This clonotype was counted ten times or more. The chain recombines TRBV7-8 with TRBJ1-2; 12 nucleotides match TRBD1. The trim removed 5 bases at V and 4 bases at J, leaving 14 bases unmatched. Germline V CDR1 and CDR2: SGHVS, FQNEAQ. The CDR3 loop spans 18 amino acids. For the CDR3, the DNA is TGTGCCAGCAGCCCTGGCTTTGGGACAGGGGGCCAGCGCTATGGCTACACCTTC. Translated: CASSPGFGTGGQRYGYTF.